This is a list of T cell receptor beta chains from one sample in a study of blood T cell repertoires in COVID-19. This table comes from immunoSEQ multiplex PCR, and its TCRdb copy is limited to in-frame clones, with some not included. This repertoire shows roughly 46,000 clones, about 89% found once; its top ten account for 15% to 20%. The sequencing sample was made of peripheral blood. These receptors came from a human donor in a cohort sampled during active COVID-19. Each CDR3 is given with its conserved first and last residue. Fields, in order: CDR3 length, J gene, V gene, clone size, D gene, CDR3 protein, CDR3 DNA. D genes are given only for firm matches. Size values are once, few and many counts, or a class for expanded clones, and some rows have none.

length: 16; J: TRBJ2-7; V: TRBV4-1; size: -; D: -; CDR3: CASSQGEQGYRYEQYF; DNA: TGCGCCAGCAGCCAAGGAGAACAGGGATACCGCTACGAGCAGTACTTC
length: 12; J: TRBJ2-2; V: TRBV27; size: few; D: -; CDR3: CASRTGSGELFF; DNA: TGTGCCAGCAGAACAGGGTCCGGGGAGCTGTTTTTT
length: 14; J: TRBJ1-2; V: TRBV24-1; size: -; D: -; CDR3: CATSGRGQDYGYTF; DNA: TGTGCCACCAGTGGGAGGGGCCAGGACTATGGCTACACCTTC
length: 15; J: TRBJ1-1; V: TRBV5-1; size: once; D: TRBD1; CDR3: CASSLPGQGYTEAFF; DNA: TGCGCCAGCAGCCTGCCGGGACAGGGTTACACTGAAGCTTTCTTT
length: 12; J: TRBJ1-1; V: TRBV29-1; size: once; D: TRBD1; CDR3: CSVTGGSTEAFF; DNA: TGCAGCGTGACAGGGGGCAGCACTGAAGCTTTCTTT
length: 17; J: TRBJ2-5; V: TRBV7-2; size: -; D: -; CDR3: CASSLGPPGDARETQYF; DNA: TGTGCCAGCAGCTTAGGTCCACCGGGGGACGCTAGGGAGACCCAGTACTTC
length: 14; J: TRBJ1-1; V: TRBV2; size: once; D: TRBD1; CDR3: CASSRTGGNTEAFF; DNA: TGTGCCAGCAGTCGGACAGGGGGTAACACTGAAGCTTTCTTT
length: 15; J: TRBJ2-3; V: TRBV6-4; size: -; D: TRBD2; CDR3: CASSALAGGTDTQYF; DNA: TGTGCCAGCAGTGCCCTAGCGGGGGGGACAGATACGCAGTATTTT
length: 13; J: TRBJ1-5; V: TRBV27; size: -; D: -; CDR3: CASRQEINQPQHF; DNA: TGTGCCAGCAGGCAAGAGATAAATCAGCCCCAGCATTTT
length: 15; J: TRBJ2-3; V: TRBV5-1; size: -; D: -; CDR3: CASSLEDMHTDTQYF; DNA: TGCGCCAGCAGCTTGGAAGACATGCACACAGATACGCAGTATTTT
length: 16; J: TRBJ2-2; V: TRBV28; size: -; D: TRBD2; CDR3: CASSVITSGNTGELFF; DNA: TGTGCCAGCAGCGTAATAACTAGCGGAAACACCGGGGAGCTGTTTTTT
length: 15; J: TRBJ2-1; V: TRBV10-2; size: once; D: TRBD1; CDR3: CASSRGQGRGSEQFF; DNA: TGCGCCAGCAGCCGCGGACAGGGGAGAGGTAGTGAGCAGTTCTTC